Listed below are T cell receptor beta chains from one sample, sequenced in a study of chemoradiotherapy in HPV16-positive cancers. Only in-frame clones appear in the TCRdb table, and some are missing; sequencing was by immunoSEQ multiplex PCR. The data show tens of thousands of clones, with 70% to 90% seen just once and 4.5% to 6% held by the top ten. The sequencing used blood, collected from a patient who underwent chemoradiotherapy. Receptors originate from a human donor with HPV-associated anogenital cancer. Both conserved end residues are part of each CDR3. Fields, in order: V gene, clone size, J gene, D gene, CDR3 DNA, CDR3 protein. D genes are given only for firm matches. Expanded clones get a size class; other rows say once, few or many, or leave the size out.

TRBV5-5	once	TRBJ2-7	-	TGTGCCAGCAGCTTGTTAGGGTACGAGCAGTACTTC	CASSLLGYEQYF
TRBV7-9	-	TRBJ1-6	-	TGTGCCAGCAGCTTATCCGCAGGGACCTTAAATTCACCCCTCCACTTT	CASSLSAGTLNSPLHF
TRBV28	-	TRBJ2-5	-	TGTGCCAGCAGTTTTACAGCGGATCAAGAGACCCAGTACTTC	CASSFTADQETQYF
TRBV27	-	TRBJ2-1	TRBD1	TGTGCCAGCAGTCTAAACAGGGGGCGCATGCTGGGCAATGAGCAGTTCTTC	CASSLNRGRMLGNEQFF
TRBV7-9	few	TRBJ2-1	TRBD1	TGTGCCAGCAGCACTCGACAGGGCAGCCCGGACGATGAGCAGTTCTTC	CASSTRQGSPDDEQFF
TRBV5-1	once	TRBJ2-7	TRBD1	TGCGCCACCGCCCCGGGACAGGGTGTCTACGAGCAGTACTTC	CATAPGQGVYEQYF
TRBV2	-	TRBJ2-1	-	TGTGCCAGCAGTGACCGCTCCTACAATGAGCAGTTCTTC	CASSDRSYNEQFF
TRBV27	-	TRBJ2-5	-	TGTGCCAGCAGTTTGAGGTTTCAAGAGACCCAGTACTTC	CASSLRFQETQYF
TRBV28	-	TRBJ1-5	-	TGTGCCAGCAGCCCTGGAGGCAGGGTGGGCAATCAGCCCCAGCATTTT	CASSPGGRVGNQPQHF
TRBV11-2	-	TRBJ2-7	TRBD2	TGTGCCAGCAGCTTATTCGATAGCGGGAGTCAGTACTTC	CASSLFDSGSQYF
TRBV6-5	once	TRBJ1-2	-	TGTGCCAGCCTCGGAGGGGGAGGAGACTATGGCTACACCTTC	CASLGGGGDYGYTF
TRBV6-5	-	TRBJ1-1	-	TGTGCCAGCAGTTACCTACAGGGTTTCGCTGAAGCTTTCTTT	CASSYLQGFAEAFF
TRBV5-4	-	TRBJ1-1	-	TGTGCCAGCAGCTCCCTCGGGATAATGAACACTGAAGCTTTCTTT	CASSSLGIMNTEAFF
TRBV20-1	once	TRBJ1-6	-	TGCAGTGTTAGGTCGACACCCCTCCACTTT	CSVRSTPLHF
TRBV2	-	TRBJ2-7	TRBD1	TGTGCCAGCAACGAACAGGGGGCTTCCTACGAGCAGTACTTC	CASNEQGASYEQYF
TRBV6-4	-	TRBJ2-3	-	TGTGCCAGCAGTGACTCGAGTTGGGGGAGCACAGATACGCAGTATTTT	CASSDSSWGSTDTQYF
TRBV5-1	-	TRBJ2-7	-	TGCGCCAGCAGCCCCGTCTTTTATGGCGGGGCGGGGAACGAGCAGTACTTC	CASSPVFYGGAGNEQYF
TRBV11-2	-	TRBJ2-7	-	TGTGCCAGCAGCTTAGTAGGGTCCCTCTACGAGCAGTACTTC	CASSLVGSLYEQYF
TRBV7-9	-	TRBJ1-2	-	TGTGCCAGCAGCTTAGGGTCAGGGGTTTTCCCTAACTATGGCTACACCTTC	CASSLGSGVFPNYGYTF
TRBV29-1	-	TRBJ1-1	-	TGCAGCGTTAAGAACACTGAAGCTTTCTTT	CSVKNTEAFF
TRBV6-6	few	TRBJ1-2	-	TGTGCCAGCAGTGGGACGCAGGGCAACTATGGCTACACCTTC	CASSGTQGNYGYTF
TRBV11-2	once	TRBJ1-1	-	TGTGCCAGCAGCTTAGATCCGGTTGAAGCTTTCTTT	CASSLDPVEAFF
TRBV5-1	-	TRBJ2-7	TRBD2	TGCGCCAGCAGCCCCTACCTTGTGCGGGAGGTTGTATCCTACGAGCAGTACTTC	CASSPYLVREVVSYEQYF
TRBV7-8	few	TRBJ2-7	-	TGTGCCAGCAGCGTCACAGGGAGTCAGACCTACGAGCAGTACTTC	CASSVTGSQTYEQYF
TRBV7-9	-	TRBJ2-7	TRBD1	TGTGCCAGCAGCGCCCAGACAGGGGTATCTGGGGAGCAGTACTTC	CASSAQTGVSGEQYF
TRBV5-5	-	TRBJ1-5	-	TGTGCCAGCAGCAGGGAGACGGGGGGATCAGGTCAGCCCCAGCATTTT	CASSRETGGSGQPQHF
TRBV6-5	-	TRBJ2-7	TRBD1	TGTGCCAGCAGTCTGGGACAGGGCCCCTACGAGCAGTACTTC	CASSLGQGPYEQYF
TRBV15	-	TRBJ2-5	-	TGTGCCACCAGCAGTGGTCGGGAGACCCAGTACTTC	CATSSGRETQYF
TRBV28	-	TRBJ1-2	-	TGTGCCAGCAGTTTGGGTCAGTCCGTGGACTATGGCTACACCTTC	CASSLGQSVDYGYTF
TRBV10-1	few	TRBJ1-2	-	TGCGCCAGCAGTGAGTCCGGAAACTATGGCTACACCTTC	CASSESGNYGYTF
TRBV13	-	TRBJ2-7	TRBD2	TGTGCCAGCAGCTTAGAGGGGACTAGCGGAGCCTACGAGCAGTACTTC	CASSLEGTSGAYEQYF
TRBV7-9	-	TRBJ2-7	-	TGTGCCAGCAGCCAAGGTGTGTACGAGCAGTACTTC	CASSQGVYEQYF
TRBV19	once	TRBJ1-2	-	TGTGCCAGTAGTCCCTCGACAGATGGCTACACCTTC	CASSPSTDGYTF
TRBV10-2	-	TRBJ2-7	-	TGCGCCAGCAGTGATGGGGGCTACGAGCAGTACTTC	CASSDGGYEQYF
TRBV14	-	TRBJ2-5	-	TGTGCCAGCAGCCCCGTGCATCCTCTGAGGGTTCAAGAGACCCAGTACTTC	CASSPVHPLRVQETQYF
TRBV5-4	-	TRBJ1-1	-	TGTGCCAGCAGCTTGCCTGGTGGGGGACGGAACACTGAAGCTTTCTTT	CASSLPGGGRNTEAFF
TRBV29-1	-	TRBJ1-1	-	TGCAGCGCTGCGATACAAAGGGGAGCTTTCTTT	CSAAIQRGAFF
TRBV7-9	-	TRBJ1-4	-	TGTGCCAGCAGTTCACAGGGATTCCATGAAAAACTGTTTTTT	CASSSQGFHEKLFF
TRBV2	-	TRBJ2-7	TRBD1	TGTGCCAGCAGTGAAGTGGGGACAGGGATGCACTACGAGCAGTACTTC	CASSEVGTGMHYEQYF
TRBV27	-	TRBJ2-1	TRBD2	TGTGCCAGCAGTATTTTAGCGGGAGGACATGGAGATGAGCAGTTCTTC	CASSILAGGHGDEQFF
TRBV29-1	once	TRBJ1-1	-	TGCAGCGTTCGAAGTCCGGGGGGGAGGAAAGGTGCTGAAGCTTTCTTT	CSVRSPGGRKGAEAFF
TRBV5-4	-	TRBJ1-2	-	TGTGCCAGCAGCTTGGGACTGAGTAACTATGGCTACACCTTC	CASSLGLSNYGYTF
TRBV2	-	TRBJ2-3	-	TGTGCCAGCAGTGACCCCCTTTACAACAGCACAGATACGCAGTATTTT	CASSDPLYNSTDTQYF
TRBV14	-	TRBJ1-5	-	TGTGCCAGCAGCCCTTATAACCAGCCCCAGCATTTT	CASSPYNQPQHF
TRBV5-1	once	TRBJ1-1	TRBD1	TGCGCCAGCAGCCCAGGACAGGGGATCGAAGCTTTCTTT	CASSPGQGIEAFF
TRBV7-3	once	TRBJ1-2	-	TGTGCCAGCAGCTTCGACAGCTACCTGGGCTACACCTTC	CASSFDSYLGYTF
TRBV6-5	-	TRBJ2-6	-	TGTGCCAGCAGTTACGGTGTAGGGAACGTCCTGACTTTC	CASSYGVGNVLTF
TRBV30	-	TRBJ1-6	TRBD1	TGTGCCAGAGCAGGGGGCAATTCGGGTAATTCACCCCTCCACTTT	CARAGGNSGNSPLHF
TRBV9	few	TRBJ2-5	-	TGTGCCAAGACGGGACAAGGAGATCAGGAGACCCAGTACTTC	CAKTGQGDQETQYF
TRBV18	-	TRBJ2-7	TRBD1	TGTGCCAGCTCACGAGGGACAGGGTTCTACGAGCAGTACTTC	CASSRGTGFYEQYF
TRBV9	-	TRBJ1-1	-	TGTGCCAGCAGCGTTACATCTAACACTGAAGCTTTCTTT	CASSVTSNTEAFF
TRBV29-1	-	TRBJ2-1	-	TGCAGCGGTGGCAGCGGGCGAACCTACAATGAGCAGTTCTTC	CSGGSGRTYNEQFF
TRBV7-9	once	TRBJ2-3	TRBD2	TGTGCCAGCAGCTTAGAACTAGCGGGAGTGGCTAGCACAGATACGCAGTATTTT	CASSLELAGVASTDTQYF
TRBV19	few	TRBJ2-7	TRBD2	TGTGCCAGTAGTATAGATCAGACTAGCGGGAGCAACGAGCAGTACTTC	CASSIDQTSGSNEQYF
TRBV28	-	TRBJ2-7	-	TGTGCCAGCAGTTTCTTTCCCTTAGCGCCGAACTACGAGCAGTACTTC	CASSFFPLAPNYEQYF
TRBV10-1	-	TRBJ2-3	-	TGCGCCAGCAGTGCGGTAGGCCTTAACACAGATACGCAGTATTTT	CASSAVGLNTDTQYF
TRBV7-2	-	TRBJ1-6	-	TGTGCCAGCAGCCCACCCCCCCGGAGCTCCTATAATTCACCCCTCCACTTT	CASSPPPRSSYNSPLHF